This T cell receptor (beta chain) appears in the sequencing data of a study of beta chain features in type 1 diabetes (dated by TCRdb to between 2018 and 2020). Notes on the research overall: Mean age, gender distribution, total cell number and subset yield did not differ between patients and healthy donors. A total of roughly 100 million sorted cells were examined across all samples, and RNA yield correlated strongly with the number of cells per subset. The study compared TCRB repertoires of sorted circulating CD4+ T cell subsets between recently diagnosed type 1 diabetes patients and matched healthy donors. Naive and central memory subsets were obtained from all 30 or so donors, but regulatory and stem cell-like memory subsets were isolated from only 8 patients and roughly 8 healthy donors.

A word on this clone: No antigen is known for it. Per-base quality was not reported, and no clone a single base away is much larger than it.

The cysteine opens and the phenylalanine closes a CDR3 of 13 amino acids. Only the CDR3 DNA stays, 39 bases, in frame from base 1. V loses 2 bases, J loses 6 bases, and the germline ends lie 10 bases apart. According to the germline V gene, CDR1 reads MGHDK and CDR2 reads SYGVNS. What the study reported, not specific to this receptor: Naive, central memory and regulatory TCRB repertoires appeared more similar among patients than among healthy donors. At VDJ recombination sites, patients with type 1 diabetes made fewer insertions and deleted more nucleotides, a pattern implying thymic rearrangement abnormalities. Because small numbers of individuals were included in the HLA sub-analyses, any influence of HLA type on TCRB rearrangement was left unresolved. Sequencing cDNA rather than genomic DNA could over-represent highly expressing activated cells, although activation and CD3 levels did not differ between groups. In all four CD4+ subsets, TCRB CDR3 length was moderately but significantly shorter in type 1 diabetes patients. Shorter templates might have been favored by PCR, but patient and control samples were amplified and corrected together, so both groups would have been affected equally by any skew.

All of the isolated RNA was reverse transcribed with the High Capacity cDNA Reverse Transcription Kit, so expressed TCRB transcripts were sequenced. Deep immunoSEQ sequencing was performed on naive, central memory and regulatory T cell samples, with an average of roughly 3.5 million total reads per sample. After sorted cells were lysed in RLT buffer, RNA was extracted with DNase-treated RNeasy Micro or Mini kits, with the choice depending on cell number. To prevent cross-contamination, every cell subset was processed on its own, while patient and healthy donor samples were processed together. TCRB sequences were amplified from cDNA with the immunoSEQ multiplex PCR, producing 87-bp fragments spanning the CDR3 region. Amplicons were sequenced on the Illumina HiSeq platform. The paper's data handling went like this. PCR bias was computationally corrected using synthetic template baselines, reads within Hamming distance 2 were collapsed, and singletons that could not be merged were discarded. Reads were aligned against IMGT to assign V, D and J genes, CDR3 length and insertions or deletions at six rearrangement sites. Within each subset, clonotype counts were normalized to the number of sorted cells before true diversity and Gini coefficients were calculated with the tcR R package. Repertoire sharing was quantified using the overlap coefficient calculated on TCRB nucleotide sequences. Out-of-frame TCRB sequences from naive cells were analyzed as a proxy for the pre-selection repertoire. The table was pulled from immuneACCESS by TCRdb, which kept in-frame rearrangements only. Such tables lose some clones; where checked, under half of the loss comes from unresolved V genes, and the rest has no known cause. That table furnishes V, J and clone size, whereas the DNA furnished D and trimming. The sample data list hundreds of thousands of clones, and over 10% of these were observed just once. In total, the top ten clones hold around 0.022% of the sample.

A single peripheral blood draw of approximately 120 mL on average was collected from each donor into heparinised tubes. Using a panel that included CD45RO, CCR7, CD25, CD127, CD95 and CD27, naive, central memory, regulatory and stem cell-like memory CD4+ T cells were sorted on a BD FACSAria II. Every sorted population had a purity above 95%. PBMCs were isolated right away by Lymphoprep density gradient centrifugation and were stained directly, without culture. So that batch effects would be minimized, each experiment stained and sorted samples in pairs, pairing one healthy donor with one patient. The sequencing sample was made of naive CD4+ T cells from blood. This sample's cell subset or site label indicates: true naive CD4+ T cells. The TCR was taken from a young man with type 1 diabetes. The rearrangement joined TRBV25-1 to TRBJ1-2; the D gene cannot be resolved reliably. The nucleotide sequence reads TGTGCCAGCAGTGAAATCACAGAGAATGGCTACACCTTC. This codes for CASSEITENGYTF.